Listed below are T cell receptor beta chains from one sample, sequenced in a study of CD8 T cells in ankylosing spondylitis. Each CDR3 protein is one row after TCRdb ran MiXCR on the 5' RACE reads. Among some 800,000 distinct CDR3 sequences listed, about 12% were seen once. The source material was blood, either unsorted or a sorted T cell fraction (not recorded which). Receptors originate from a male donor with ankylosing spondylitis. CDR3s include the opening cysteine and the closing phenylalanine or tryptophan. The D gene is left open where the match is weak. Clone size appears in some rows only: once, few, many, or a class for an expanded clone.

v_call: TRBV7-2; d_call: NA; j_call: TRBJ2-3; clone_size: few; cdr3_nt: TGTGCCAGCAGCTTAGAGGGCAGGGGAAACACAGATACGCAGTATTTT; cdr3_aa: CASSLEGRGNTDTQYF
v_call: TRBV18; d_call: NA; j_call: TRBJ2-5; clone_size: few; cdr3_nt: TGTGCCAGCTCACCCAGCCTCCGGGGAGAGACCCAGTACTTC; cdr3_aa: CASSPSLRGETQYF
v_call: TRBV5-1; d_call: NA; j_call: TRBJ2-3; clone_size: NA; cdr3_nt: TGCGCCAGCAGCCGGACCGAAGGGTATACAGATACGCAGTATTTT; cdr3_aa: CASSRTEGYTDTQYF
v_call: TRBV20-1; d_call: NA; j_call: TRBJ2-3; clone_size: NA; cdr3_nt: TGCAGTGCCCCGGACAGCTCTAGGTGGGCAGATACGCAGTATTTT; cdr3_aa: CSAPDSSRWADTQYF
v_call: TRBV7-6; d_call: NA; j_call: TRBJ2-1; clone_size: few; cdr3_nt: TGTGCCAGCAGCTTACCCCCCCCCAATGAGCAGTTCTTC; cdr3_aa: CASSLPPPNEQFF
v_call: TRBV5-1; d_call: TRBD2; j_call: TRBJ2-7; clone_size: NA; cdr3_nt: TGCGCCAGCAGCTTGGAGGCTAGCGGCCCCTACGAGCAGTACTTC; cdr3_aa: CASSLEASGPYEQYF
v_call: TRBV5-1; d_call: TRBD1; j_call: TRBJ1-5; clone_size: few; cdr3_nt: TGCGCCAGCAGTGAAGGGACAGTAGGCAATCAGCCCCAGCATTTT; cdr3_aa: CASSEGTVGNQPQHF
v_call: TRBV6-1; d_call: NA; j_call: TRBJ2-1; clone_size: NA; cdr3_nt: TGTGCCAGCAGTGTAGGTAGGGAGATACGTGAGCAGTTCTTC; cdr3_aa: CASSVGREIREQFF
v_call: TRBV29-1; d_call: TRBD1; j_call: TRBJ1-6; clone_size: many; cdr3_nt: TGCAGCGTTGCCCAAGGGACAGGGGGCTCACCCCTCCACTTT; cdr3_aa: CSVAQGTGGSPLHF
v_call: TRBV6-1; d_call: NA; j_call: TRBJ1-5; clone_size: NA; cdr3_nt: TGTGCCAGCAGTGAACAAACAGGGAGCAATCAGCCCCAGCATTTT; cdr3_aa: CASSEQTGSNQPQHF
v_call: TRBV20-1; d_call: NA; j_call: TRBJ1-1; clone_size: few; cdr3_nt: TGCAGTCAGCCGGGCGTTGGCAACACTGAAGCTTTCTTT; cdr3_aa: CSQPGVGNTEAFF
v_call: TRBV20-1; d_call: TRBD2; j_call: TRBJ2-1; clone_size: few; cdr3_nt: TGCAGTGCTAGCTATCTAGCGGGAGCTGGTGAGCAGTTCTTC; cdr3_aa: CSASYLAGAGEQFF
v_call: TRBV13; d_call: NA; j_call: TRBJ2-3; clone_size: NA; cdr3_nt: TGTGCCAGCAGCGTTACGGCTAGCACAGATACGCAGTATTTT; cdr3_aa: CASSVTASTDTQYF
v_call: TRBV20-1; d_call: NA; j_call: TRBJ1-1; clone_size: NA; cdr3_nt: TGCAGTGCTAGAGATTTTGGGCTGAACACTGAAGCTTTCTTT; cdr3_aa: CSARDFGLNTEAFF
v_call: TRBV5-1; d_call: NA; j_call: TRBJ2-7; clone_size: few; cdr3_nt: TGCGCCAGCAGCTTGAGACAGTCGGACTACGAGCAGTACTTC; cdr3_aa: CASSLRQSDYEQYF
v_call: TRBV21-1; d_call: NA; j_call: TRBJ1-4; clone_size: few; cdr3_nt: TGTGCCAGCAGTCCCGGGACAGGGGAAACTAATGAAAAACTGTTTTTT; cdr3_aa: CASSPGTGETNEKLFF
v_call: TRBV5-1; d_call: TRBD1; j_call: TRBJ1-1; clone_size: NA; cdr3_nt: TGCGCCAGCAGTCGCATAATCCAGGGGGCTGGGAACACTGAAGCTTTCTTT; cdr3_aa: CASSRIIQGAGNTEAFF
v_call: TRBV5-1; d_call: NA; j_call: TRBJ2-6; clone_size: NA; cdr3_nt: TGCGCCAGCAGCTTGGATCCGGGACAAATAGGGACCCTTTCTGGGGCCAACGTCCTGACTTTC; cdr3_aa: CASSLDPGQIGTLSGANVLTF
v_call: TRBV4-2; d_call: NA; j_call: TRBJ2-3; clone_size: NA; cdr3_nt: TGTGCCAGCAGCCAAGATGGGCAGGGGGGAGATACGCAGTATTTT; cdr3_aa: CASSQDGQGGDTQYF
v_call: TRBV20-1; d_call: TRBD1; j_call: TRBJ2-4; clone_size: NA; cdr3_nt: TGCAGTGCTAGCGACGACAGGGACATTCAGTACTTC; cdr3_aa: CSASDDRDIQYF
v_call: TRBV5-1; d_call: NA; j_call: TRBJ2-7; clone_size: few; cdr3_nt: TGCGCCAGCAGCCCGTCACCAGGGAACTACGAGCAGTACTTC; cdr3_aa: CASSPSPGNYEQYF
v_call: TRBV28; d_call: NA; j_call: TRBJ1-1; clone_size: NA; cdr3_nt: TGTGCCAGCAGCCCCAGGGTGGGAGGCATGAACACTGAAGCTTTCTTT; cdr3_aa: CASSPRVGGMNTEAFF
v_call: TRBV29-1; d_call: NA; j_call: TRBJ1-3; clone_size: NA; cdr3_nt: TGCAGCGCTGGTTGGTCTGGAAACACCATATATTTT; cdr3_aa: CSAGWSGNTIYF